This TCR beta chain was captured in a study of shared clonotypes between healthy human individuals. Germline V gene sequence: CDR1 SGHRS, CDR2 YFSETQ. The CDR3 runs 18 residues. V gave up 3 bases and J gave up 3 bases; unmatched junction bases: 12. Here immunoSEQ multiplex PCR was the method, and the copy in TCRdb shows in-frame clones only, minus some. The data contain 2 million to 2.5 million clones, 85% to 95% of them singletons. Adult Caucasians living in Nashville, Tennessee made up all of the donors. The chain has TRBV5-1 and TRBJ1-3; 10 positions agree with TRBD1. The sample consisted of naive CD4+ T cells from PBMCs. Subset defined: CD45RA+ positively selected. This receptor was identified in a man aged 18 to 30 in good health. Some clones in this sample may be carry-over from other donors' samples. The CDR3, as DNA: TGCGCCAGCAGCTCTAATCCGGGGACAGGGGATTTTGGAAACACCATATATTTT. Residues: CASSSNPGTGDFGNTIYF.